The 11 T cell receptor beta chains listed next were all sequenced from one sample in a study of T cells in Graves' hyperthyroidism and ophthalmopathy. From RNA transcripts, TCR beta CDR3 regions were amplified. Initially, a first-round RT-PCR of the TCR CDR3 employed the HTBI primer set. TCRdb re-called the multiplex PCR reads with MiXCR, one entry per CDR3 protein. The profile shows around 700,000 distinct CDR3 sequences, roughly a sixth of them singletons. The specimen was blood. These receptors were taken from a woman aged 50 to 65 with Graves' hyperthyroidism that later progressed to Graves' ophthalmopathy.

This clonotype came up many times. This chain joins TRBV3-1 and TRBJ2-7; D is unclear. Germline V gene sequence: CDR1 LGHDT, CDR2 YNNKEL (reference sequence). The CDR3 has 12 residues. V lost 4 bases and J 7 bases, leaving 11 bases between the germline ends. CDR3 sequence reads: CASSRVGMEQYF. Here the CDR3 DNA reads TGTGCCAGCAGCCGGGTCGGTATGGAGCAGTACTTC.

This clonotype was detected a few times. V is TRBV12-3 or TRBV12-4 and J is TRBJ1-1; no firm D call. V dropped 6 bases and J dropped 12 bases, with 17 bases sitting between them. The CDR3 extends over 12 amino acids. The chain's CDR3 is CASSPAVMKPFF. CDR3 coding DNA: TGTGCCAGCAGCCCCGCGGTTATGAAACCTTTCTTT.

This clonotype was seen ten or more times. The gene calls are TRBV15 and TRBJ2-7, with D perhaps TRBD2 (5 bases). With 1 base removed from V and 4 bases from J, the gap between germline ends came to 14 bases. The CDR3 length is 15 residues. Germline V CDR1 and CDR2: LNHNV, YYDKDF (reference sequence). DNA of the CDR3: TGTGCCACCAGCAGAGCACGGACTTCTGGATACGAGCAGTACTTC. It codes for CATSRARTSGYEQYF.

This clonotype was detected many times. The chain recombines TRBV20-1 with TRBJ2-7; D unresolved. With 2 bases removed from V and 2 bases from J, the gap between germline ends came to 13 bases. CDR1 is DFQATT, CDR2 SNEGSKA, per germline (reference sequence). The CDR3 is made up of 14 amino acids. The CDR3 bases are TGCAGTGCTAGACCGGCTCGACTCCCCTACGAGCAGTACTTC. Translating gives CSARPARLPYEQYF.

This clonotype was seen a handful of times. V gene TRBV6-2 or TRBV6-3 combines with J gene TRBJ2-3, with 8 bases matching TRBD2. The length of the CDR3 is 17 residues. Trimming at V came to 2 bases and at J to 5 bases, leaving 12 bases not matched to a gene. Germline V gene lookup returns CDR1 MNHEY and CDR2 SVGEGT. CDR3 bases: TGTGCCAGCAGTTACGTAACGGGACTAGACCGGGTAGATACGCAGTATTTT. Amino acids: CASSYVTGLDRVDTQYF.

The J gene is TRBJ1-1, the V gene TRBV9, with a tentative D call TRBD1 (6 bases). The V gene lost 4 bases and the J gene lost 2 bases, with 15 bases spanning the gap. The germline V gene encodes CDR1 SGDLS and CDR2 YYNGEE. This CDR3 is 15 amino acids long. Here the CDR3 reads CASSSPRGPNTEAFF. In nucleotides, the CDR3 is TGTGCCAGCAGCTCCCCCCGGGGGCCTAACACTGAAGCTTTCTTT.

This clonotype has a count of ten or more. The genes are TRBV7-9 and TRBJ2-3, with D possibly called TRBD1 or TRBD2 (5 bases each). Trimming took 7 bases from V and 4 from J, leaving 21 bases between them. The CDR3 runs 16 residues. Per germline, CDR1 SEHNR and CDR2 FQNEAQ (reference sequence). CDR3 sequence reads: CASNFGMGVVPDTQYF. DNA for the CDR3: TGTGCCAGCAACTTCGGAATGGGGGTTGTCCCAGATACGCAGTATTTT.

The chain's CDR3 is CASSGQDNYGYTF. The CDR3 region has the DNA TGTGCCAGCAGTGGACAGGATAACTATGGCTACACCTTC. The chain uses TRBV6-2 or TRBV6-3 and TRBJ1-2; 7 bases are shared with TRBD1. V gave up 5 bases and J gave up 1 base; unmatched junction bases: 1. Germline CDR1 MNHEY, CDR2 SVGEGT. The CDR3 spans 13 residues.

This clonotype was picked up a small number of times. The rearrangement joins TRBV18 to TRBJ1-1; no definite D call. The V gene lost 1 base and the J gene lost 1 base, with 10 bases spanning the gap. Germline loops: CDR1 KGHSH, CDR2 LQKENI. CDR3 length: 15 residues. This CDR3 is CASSPLGRTNTEAFF. Written as DNA, the CDR3 is TGTGCCAGCTCACCACTTGGCAGGACGAACACTGAAGCTTTCTTT.

The chain couples TRBV18 to TRBJ2-3; 9 positions agree with TRBD2. The CDR3 is 18 residues long. V lost 6 bases and J lost 0; bases outside the gene matches: 13. Germline V gene sequence: CDR1 KGHSH, CDR2 LQKENI. The CDR3: CASSLPRLAGGSTDTQYF. The CDR3 DNA reads as TGTGCCAGCTCGCTTCCCCGGTTGGCGGGGGGGAGCACAGATACGCAGTATTTT.

The V call is TRBV5-1, the J call TRBJ2-4; TRBD2 is a possible D gene (5 bases). V shed 6 bases and J shed 8 bases, with 15 bases lying between them. Germline CDR1 reads SGHRS; CDR2 reads YFSETQ. The CDR3 runs 13 residues. This CDR3 reads CASTPALGDIQYF. In nucleotides, the CDR3 is TGCGCCAGCACCCCGGCCCTCGGGGACATTCAGTACTTC.